The clone carrying this TCR beta chain was seen repeatedly, ten times or more. The target antigen is unknown. The data were obtained in a study of T-cell reconstitution after alpha-beta-depleted transplantation in children. Unique molecular identifiers were used to barcode this TCRbeta library. From the PCR reads, TCRdb called clonotypes with MiXCR, one entry per CDR3 protein. The table lists approximately 500,000 distinct CDR3 sequences, roughly a tenth of them singletons. Study-level points and caveats: From newly produced T cells came most of the T-cell counts and diversity one year after transplant. Reportedly, only several hundred clones from non-depleted graft cells drove alpha-beta T-cell counts at about two months. Some patients' high day-60 TCRbeta diversity was attributed to recipient cells surviving conditioning.

V dropped 3 bases and J dropped 5 bases, with 13 bases sitting between them. The CDR3 is made up of 15 amino acids. The sample in question was PBMCs, obtained before TCRalphabeta/CD19-depleted stem cell transplant. The rearrangement joins TRBV12-3 or TRBV12-4 to TRBJ2-2; possibly TRBD2 for D (5 bases). The receptor was derived from a child younger than 10 with inherited bone marrow failure, due to receive a stem cell transplant. The CDR3 here is CASSFLGSGTGELFF. CDR3 nucleotide sequence: TGTGCCAGCAGTTTTTTGGGGTCGGGGACCGGGGAGCTGTTTTTT.